This T cell receptor beta chain was profiled in a study of T cell repertoires in cytomegalovirus infection. On the study more broadly: TCR beta signatures that were public indicated CMV infection and matching HLA type. Overall study findings and caveats: Frequencies of public TCR beta families were cumulated, and this identified carriers of CMV plus the relevant HLA. There were HLA-C-restricted CMV-specific TCR beta clonotypes dominating the ex vivo response.

TCRdb re-derived calls from the reads in MiXCR, one entry per CDR3 protein. The sample holds about 260,000 distinct CDR3 sequences, roughly 13% seen once. Ten or more counts support this clonotype. Antigen unknown. The length of the CDR3 is 16 residues. V was trimmed by 5 bases and J by 3 bases, leaving 17 bases between them. Germline V gene lookup returns CDR1 SEHNR and CDR2 FQNEAQ (reference sequence). This TCR was recovered from a human donor in good health (CMV status not recorded). Some clones in this sample may be carry-over from other donors' samples. Sequencing input: PBMCs. The V and J genes are TRBV7-9 and TRBJ1-3, with a weak D call TRBD1 (5 bases). The CDR3 loop is CASSRFGQTIGNTIYF. CDR3 nucleotides: TGTGCCAGCAGCCGCTTTGGACAAACAATTGGAAACACCATATATTTT.